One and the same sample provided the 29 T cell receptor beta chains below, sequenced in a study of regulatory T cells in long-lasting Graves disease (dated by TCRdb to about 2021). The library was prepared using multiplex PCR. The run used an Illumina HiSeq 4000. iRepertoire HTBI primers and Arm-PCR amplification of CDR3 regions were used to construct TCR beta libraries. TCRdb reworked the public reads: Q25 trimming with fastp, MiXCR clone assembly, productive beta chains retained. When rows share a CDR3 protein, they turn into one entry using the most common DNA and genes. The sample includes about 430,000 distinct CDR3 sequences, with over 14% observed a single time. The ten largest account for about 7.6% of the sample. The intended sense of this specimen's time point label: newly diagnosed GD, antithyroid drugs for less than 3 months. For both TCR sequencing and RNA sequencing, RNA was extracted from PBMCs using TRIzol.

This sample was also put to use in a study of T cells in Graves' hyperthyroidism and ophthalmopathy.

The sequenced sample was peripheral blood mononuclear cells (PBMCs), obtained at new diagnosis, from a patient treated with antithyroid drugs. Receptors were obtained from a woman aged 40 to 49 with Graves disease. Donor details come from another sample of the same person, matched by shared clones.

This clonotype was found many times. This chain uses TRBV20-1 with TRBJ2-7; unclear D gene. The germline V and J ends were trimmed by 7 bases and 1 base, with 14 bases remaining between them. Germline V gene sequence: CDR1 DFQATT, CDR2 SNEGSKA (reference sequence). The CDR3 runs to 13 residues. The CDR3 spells CSVARSRSYEQYF. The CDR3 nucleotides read TGCAGTGTCGCCCGTAGCCGTTCCTACGAGCAGTACTTC.

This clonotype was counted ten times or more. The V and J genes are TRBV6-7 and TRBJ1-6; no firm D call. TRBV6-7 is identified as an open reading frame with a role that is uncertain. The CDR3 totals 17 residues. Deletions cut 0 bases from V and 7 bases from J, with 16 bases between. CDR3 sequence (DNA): TGTGCCAGCAGTTACTCGAGAGACGAACATGGGAATTCACCCCTCCACTTT. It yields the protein CASSYSRDEHGNSPLHF.

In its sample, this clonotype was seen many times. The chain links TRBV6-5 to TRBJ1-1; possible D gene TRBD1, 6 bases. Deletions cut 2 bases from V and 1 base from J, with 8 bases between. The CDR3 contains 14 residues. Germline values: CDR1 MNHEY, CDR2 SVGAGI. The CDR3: CASSYGTKNTEAFF. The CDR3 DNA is TGTGCCAGCAGTTACGGGACAAAGAACACTGAAGCTTTCTTT.

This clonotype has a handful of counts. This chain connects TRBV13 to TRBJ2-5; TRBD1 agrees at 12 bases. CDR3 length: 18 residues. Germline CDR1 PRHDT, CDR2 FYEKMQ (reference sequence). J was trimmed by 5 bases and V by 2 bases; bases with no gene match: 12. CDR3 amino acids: CASSLRMGQGARGETQYF. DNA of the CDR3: TGTGCCAGCAGCTTACGAATGGGACAGGGGGCGCGCGGGGAGACCCAGTACTTC.

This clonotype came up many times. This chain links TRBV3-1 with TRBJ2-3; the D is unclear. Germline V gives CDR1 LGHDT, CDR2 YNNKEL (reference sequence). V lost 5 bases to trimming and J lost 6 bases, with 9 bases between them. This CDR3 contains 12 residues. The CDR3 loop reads CASSYRADTQYF. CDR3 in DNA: TGTGCCAGCAGCTATAGGGCGGATACGCAGTATTTT.

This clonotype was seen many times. CDR3 region: CASSLVNSGSYEQYF. The CDR3 DNA follows: TGTGCCAGCAGCTTAGTTAATAGCGGGAGTTACGAGCAGTACTTC. This chain uses TRBV7-2 with TRBJ2-7; 9 bases match TRBD2. CDR3 length: 15 amino acids. Unmatched junction bases numbered 5, after V lost 1 base and J lost 4 bases. CDR1 and CDR2 (germline): SGHTA, FQGNSA.

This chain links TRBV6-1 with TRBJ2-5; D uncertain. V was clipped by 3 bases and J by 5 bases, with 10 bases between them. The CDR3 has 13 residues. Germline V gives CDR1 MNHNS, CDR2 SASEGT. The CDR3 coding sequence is TGTGCCAGCAGTGATAGCTTGTCCGAGACCCAGTACTTC. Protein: CASSDSLSETQYF.

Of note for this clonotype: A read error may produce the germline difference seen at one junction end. The CDR3 loop is CACSLSRGSTEAFF. The DNA for the CDR3 is TGTGCCTGCAGTTTAAGTCGGGGGTCCACTGAAGCTTTCTTT. This chain connects TRBV28 to TRBJ1-1; the D gene is possibly TRBD1 (5 bases). CDR1 is MDHEN, CDR2 SYDVKM, per germline. CDR3 length: 14 amino acids.

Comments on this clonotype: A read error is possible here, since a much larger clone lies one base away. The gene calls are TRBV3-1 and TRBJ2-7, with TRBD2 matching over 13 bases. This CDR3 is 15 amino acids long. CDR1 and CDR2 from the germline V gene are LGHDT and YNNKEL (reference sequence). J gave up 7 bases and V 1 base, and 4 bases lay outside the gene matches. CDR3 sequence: CASSQGLAGGDEQYF. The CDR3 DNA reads TGTGCCAGCAGCCAAGGACTAGCGGGAGGTGATGAGCAGTACTTC.

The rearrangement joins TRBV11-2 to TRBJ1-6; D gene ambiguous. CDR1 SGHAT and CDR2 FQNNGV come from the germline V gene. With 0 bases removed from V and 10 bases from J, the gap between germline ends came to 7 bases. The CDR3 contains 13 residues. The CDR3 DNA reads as TGTGCCAGCAGCTTAGAGTTAGAGTCACCCCTCCACTTT. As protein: CASSLELESPLHF.

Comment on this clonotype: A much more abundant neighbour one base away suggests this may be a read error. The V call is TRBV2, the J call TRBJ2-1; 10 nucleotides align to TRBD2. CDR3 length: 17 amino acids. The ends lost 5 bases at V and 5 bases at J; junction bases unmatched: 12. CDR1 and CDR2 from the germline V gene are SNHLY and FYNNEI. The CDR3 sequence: CASSLGLAGGTHNEQFF. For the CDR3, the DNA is TGTGCCAGCAGTCTGGGGTTAGCGGGAGGAACCCACAATGAGCAGTTCTTC.

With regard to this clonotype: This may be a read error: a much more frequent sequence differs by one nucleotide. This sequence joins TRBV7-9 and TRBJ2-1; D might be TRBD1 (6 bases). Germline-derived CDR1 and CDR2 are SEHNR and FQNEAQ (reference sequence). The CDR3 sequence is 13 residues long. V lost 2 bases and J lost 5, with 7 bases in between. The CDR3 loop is CASSLYRDNEQFF. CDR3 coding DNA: TGTGCCAGCAGCTTATACAGGGACAATGAGCAGTTCTTC.

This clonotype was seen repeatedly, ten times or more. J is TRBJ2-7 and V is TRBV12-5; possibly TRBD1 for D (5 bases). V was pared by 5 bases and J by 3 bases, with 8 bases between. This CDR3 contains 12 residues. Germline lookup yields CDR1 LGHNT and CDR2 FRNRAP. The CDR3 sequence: CASGPDSYEQYF. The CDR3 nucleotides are TGTGCTAGTGGTCCTGACAGCTACGAGCAGTACTTC.

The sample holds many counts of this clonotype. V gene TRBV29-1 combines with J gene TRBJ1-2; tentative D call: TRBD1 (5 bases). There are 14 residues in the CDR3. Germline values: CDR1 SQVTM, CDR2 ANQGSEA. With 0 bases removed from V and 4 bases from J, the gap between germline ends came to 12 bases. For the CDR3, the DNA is TGCAGCGTTGAAGACGGGGCAGGGCCCTATGGCTACACCTTC. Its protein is CSVEDGAGPYGYTF.

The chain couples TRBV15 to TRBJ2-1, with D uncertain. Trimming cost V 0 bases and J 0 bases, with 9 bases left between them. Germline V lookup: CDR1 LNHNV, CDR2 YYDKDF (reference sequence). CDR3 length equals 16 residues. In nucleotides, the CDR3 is TGTGCCACCAGCAGAGACCTAGATGTCTCCTACAATGAGCAGTTCTTC. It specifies CATSRDLDVSYNEQFF.

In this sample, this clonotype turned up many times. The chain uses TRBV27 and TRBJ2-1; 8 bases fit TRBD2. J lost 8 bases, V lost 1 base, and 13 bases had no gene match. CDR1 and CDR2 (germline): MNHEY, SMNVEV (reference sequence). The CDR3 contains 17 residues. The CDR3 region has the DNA TGTGCCAGCAGTTTATTGTCTCCGGGAGGGCCGTGGGATGAGCAGTTCTTC. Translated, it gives CASSLLSPGGPWDEQFF.

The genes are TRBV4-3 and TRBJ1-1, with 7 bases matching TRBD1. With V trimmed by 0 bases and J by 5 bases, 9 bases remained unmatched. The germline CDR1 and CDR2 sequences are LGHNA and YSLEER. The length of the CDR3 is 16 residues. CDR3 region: CASSQDLEGARTEAFF. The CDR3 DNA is TGCGCCAGCAGCCAAGATCTCGAGGGGGCAAGAACTGAAGCTTTCTTT.

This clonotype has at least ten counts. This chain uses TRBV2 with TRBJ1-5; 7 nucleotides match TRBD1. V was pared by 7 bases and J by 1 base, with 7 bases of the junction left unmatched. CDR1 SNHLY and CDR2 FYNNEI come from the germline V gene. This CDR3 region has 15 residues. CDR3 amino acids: CASKDRAGSNQPQHF. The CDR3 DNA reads TGTGCCAGCAAAGACAGGGCGGGGAGCAATCAGCCCCAGCATTTT.

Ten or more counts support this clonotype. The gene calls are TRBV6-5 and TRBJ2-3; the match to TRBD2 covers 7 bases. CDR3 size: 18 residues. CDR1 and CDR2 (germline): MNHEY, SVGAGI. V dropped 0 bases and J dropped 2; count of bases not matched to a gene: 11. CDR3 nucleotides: TGTGCCAGCAGTTACTCGAGGCGAGGCGGGAGCAACACAGATACGCAGTATTTT. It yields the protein CASSYSRRGGSNTDTQYF.

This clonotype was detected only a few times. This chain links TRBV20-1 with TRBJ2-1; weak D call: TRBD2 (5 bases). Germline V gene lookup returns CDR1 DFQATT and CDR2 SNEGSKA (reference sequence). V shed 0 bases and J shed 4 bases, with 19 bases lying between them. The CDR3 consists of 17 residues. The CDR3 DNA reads TGCAGTGCTAGAGATGCCGGTGGAAGCGGCATATACAATGAGCAGTTCTTC. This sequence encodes CSARDAGGSGIYNEQFF.

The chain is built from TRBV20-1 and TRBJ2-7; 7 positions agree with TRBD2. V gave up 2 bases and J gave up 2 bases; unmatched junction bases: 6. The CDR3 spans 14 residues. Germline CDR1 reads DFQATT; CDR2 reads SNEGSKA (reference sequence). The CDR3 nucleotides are TGCAGTGCTAGACTTTCTGGACTAGCCTACGAGCAGTACTTC. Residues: CSARLSGLAYEQYF.

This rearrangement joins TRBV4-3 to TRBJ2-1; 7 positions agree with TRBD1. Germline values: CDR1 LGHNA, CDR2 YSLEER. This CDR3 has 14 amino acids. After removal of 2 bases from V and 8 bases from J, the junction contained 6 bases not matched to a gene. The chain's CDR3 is CASSQQLDRDEQFF. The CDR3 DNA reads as TGCGCCAGCAGCCAACAACTCGACAGGGATGAGCAGTTCTTC.

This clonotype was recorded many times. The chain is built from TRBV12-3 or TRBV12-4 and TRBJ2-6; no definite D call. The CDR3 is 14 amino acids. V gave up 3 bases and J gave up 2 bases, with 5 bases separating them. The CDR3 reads CASSFGAGANVLTF. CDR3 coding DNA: TGTGCCAGCAGTTTCGGTGCTGGGGCCAACGTCCTGACTTTC.

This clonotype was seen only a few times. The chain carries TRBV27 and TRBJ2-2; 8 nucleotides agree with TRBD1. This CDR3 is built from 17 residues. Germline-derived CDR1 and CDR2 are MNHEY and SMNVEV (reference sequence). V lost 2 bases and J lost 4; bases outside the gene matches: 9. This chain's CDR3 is CASSLEGRGRSTGELFF. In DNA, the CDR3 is TGTGCCAGCAGTTTAGAGGGCAGGGGGCGTAGCACCGGGGAGCTGTTTTTT.

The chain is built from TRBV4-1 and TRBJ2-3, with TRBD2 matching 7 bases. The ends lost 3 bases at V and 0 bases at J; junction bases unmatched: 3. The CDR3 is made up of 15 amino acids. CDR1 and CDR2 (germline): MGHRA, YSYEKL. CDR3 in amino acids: CASSHLAASTDTQYF. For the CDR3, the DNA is TGCGCCAGCAGCCATCTAGCGGCTAGCACAGATACGCAGTATTTT.

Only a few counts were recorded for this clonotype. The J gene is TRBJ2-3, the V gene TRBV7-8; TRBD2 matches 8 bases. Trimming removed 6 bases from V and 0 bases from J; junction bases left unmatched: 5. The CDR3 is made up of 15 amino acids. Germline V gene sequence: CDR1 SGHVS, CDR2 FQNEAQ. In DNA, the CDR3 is TGTGCCAGCAGATTCAGCGGGAGTAGCACAGATACGCAGTATTTT. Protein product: CASRFSGSSTDTQYF. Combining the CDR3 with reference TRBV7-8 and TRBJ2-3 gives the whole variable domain GAGVSQSPRYKVAKRGQDVALRCDPISGHVSLFWYQQALGQGPEFLTYFQNEAQLDKSGLPSDRFFAERPEGSVSTLKIQRTQQEDSAVYLCASRFSGSSTDTQYFGPGTRLTVL.

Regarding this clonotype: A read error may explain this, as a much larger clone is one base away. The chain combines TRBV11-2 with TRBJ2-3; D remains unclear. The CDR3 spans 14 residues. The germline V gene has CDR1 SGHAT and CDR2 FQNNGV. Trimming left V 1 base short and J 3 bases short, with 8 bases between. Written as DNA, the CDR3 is TGTGCCAGCAGCTTAGGTCCCCGGACAGATACGCAGTATTTT. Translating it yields CASSLGPRTDTQYF.

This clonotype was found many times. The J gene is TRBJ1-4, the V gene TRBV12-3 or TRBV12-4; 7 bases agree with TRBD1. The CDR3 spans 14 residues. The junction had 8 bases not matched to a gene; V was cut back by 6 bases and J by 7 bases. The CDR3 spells CASSHKGAGEKLFF. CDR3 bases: TGTGCCAGCAGCCATAAGGGGGCGGGTGAAAAACTGTTTTTT.

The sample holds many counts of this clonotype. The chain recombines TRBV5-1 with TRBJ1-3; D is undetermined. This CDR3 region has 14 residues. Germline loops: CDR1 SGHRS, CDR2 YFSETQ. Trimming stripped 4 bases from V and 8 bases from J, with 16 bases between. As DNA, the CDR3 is TGCGCCAGCAGCGTCGGTGTGGGCCGGGACACCATATATTTT. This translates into CASSVGVGRDTIYF.